The clone carrying this TCR beta chain was seen only a few times. Its antigen is undetermined. Study-level points and caveats: Tumor Tregs overlapped most with tumor, then blood, naive CD4+ cells. Tumor memory CD4+ T cell TCR gene usage clustered with blood and lymph node memory CD4+ cells and lymph node naive CD4+ cells.

V was clipped by 6 bases and J by 6 bases; unmatched bases: 11. The CDR3 is 15 residues long. Semi-nested PCR with Nested Universal Primer A followed constant-region reverse priming of full-length variable regions. TCRdb reprocessed the 5' RACE reads via MiXCR and lists one record per CDR3 protein. This table has tens of thousands of distinct CDR3 sequences, around 26% appearing once. V usage is TRBV12-3 or TRBV12-4 and J usage is TRBJ1-2; 9 bases line up with TRBD1. This TCR was recovered from a female donor with breast cancer. Sample: naive CD4+ T cells sorted from blood. Noted subset: naive CD4+ T cells, CD4+CD45RA+CD25-. The CDR3 protein is CASSTTGTGYNGYTF. The CDR3 DNA sequence: TGTGCCAGCAGCACCACCGGGACAGGGTACAATGGCTACACCTTC.